Presented here are 15 T cell receptor beta chains from one specimen sequenced in a study of blood T cells in healthy people across ages. For the second PCR, which ran for about 6 to 11 cycles, a sample-barcoded 5' primer and a J-beta primer mix were used. TCRdb fed the 5' RACE reads into MiXCR, producing one record per CDR3 protein. The table shows fewer than 1.5 million distinct CDR3 sequences, with about 40% occurring only once. The specimen sequenced was blood. The receptor set was obtained from a woman aged 18-29 years in good health.

This chain joins TRBV5-1 and TRBJ2-1, with 8 bases lining up with TRBD2. The ends lost 4 bases at V and 8 bases at J; junction bases unmatched: 8. Germline V gives CDR1 SGHRS, CDR2 YFSETQ. The CDR3 has 14 residues. DNA for the CDR3: TGCGCCAGCAGCGTTCTCGGACTAGCACATGAGCAGTTCTTC. Translated, it gives CASSVLGLAHEQFF.

This clonotype was detected many times. The V call is TRBV4-1, the J call TRBJ2-5; D perhaps matches TRBD2 (5 bases). This CDR3 has 15 residues. V gave up 0 bases and J gave up 1 base, with 9 bases separating them. Germline V gives CDR1 MGHRA, CDR2 YSYEKL. The CDR3: CASSQDPDFQETQYF. DNA for the CDR3: TGCGCCAGCAGCCAAGACCCGGACTTCCAAGAGACCCAGTACTTC.

This clonotype came up a few times. This chain uses TRBV29-1 with TRBJ1-1; D is ambiguous. Between the trimmed V and J ends, which lost 7 bases and 1 base, there was a span of 10 bases. This CDR3 comprises 12 residues. Germline values: CDR1 SQVTM, CDR2 ANQGSEA. CDR3 loop: CSAPDGNTEAFF. Written as DNA, the CDR3 is TGCAGCGCCCCGGACGGGAACACTGAAGCTTTCTTT. Based on the CDR3 plus reference TRBV29-1 and TRBJ1-1, the full variable domain is SAVISQKPSRDICQRGTSLTIQCQVDSQVTMMFWYRQQPGQSLTLIATANQGSEATYESGFVIDKFPISRPNLTFSTLTVSNMSPEDSSIYLCSAPDGNTEAFFGQGTRLTVV.

The rearrangement links TRBV28 to TRBJ2-2; 7 nucleotides agree with TRBD1. The germline gives CDR1 MDHEN, CDR2 SYDVKM. CDR3 length: 15 amino acids. Unmatched junction bases numbered 4, after V lost 6 bases and J lost 0 bases. The CDR3 nucleotides are TGTGCCAGCAGAAGTCAGGGGGCGAACACCGGGGAGCTGTTTTTT. Translation gives CASRSQGANTGELFF.

A word on this clonotype: One end of the junction varies from germline; a read error may be responsible. The rearrangement links TRBV7-2 to TRBJ2-1, with unresolved D. Germline loops: CDR1 SGHTA, CDR2 FQGNSA. This CDR3 has 12 residues. The CDR3 bases are TGTGCCAGCAGTCGTAGTAGAAATGGGCAGTTCTTC. It yields the protein CASSRSRNGQFF.

J is TRBJ1-5 and V is TRBV24-1, with D uncertain. Trimming took 9 bases from V and 4 from J, leaving 12 bases between them. Germline CDR1 and CDR2: KGHDR and SFDVKD. The length of the CDR3 is 13 residues. The CDR3 spells CATGPGSNQPQHF. The CDR3 DNA is TGTGCCACCGGACCGGGGAGTAATCAGCCCCAGCATTTT.

The rearrangement joins TRBV7-9 to TRBJ2-7, with no clear D. Per the germline V gene, CDR1 is SEHNR and CDR2 is FQNEAQ (reference sequence). V was clipped by 2 bases and J by 5 bases, with 7 bases between them. The length of the CDR3 is 12 residues. The CDR3 DNA is TGTGCCAGCAGCTTAAACGAGCACGAGCAGTACTTC. Its translation: CASSLNEHEQYF.

V gene TRBV27 combines with J gene TRBJ2-1; a possible D gene is TRBD2 (6 bases). Germline CDR1 and CDR2: MNHEY and SMNVEV (reference sequence). This CDR3 has 17 amino acids. Trimming took off 2 bases at V and 4 bases at J, with 18 bases between the two ends. CDR3 residues: CASSLTPASVFYNEQFF. The CDR3 nucleotides read TGTGCCAGCAGTTTAACCCCGGCTAGCGTTTTTTACAATGAGCAGTTCTTC.

There are a few counts of this clonotype. The chain couples TRBV24-1 to TRBJ2-5; D is perhaps TRBD2 (6 bases). V lost 4 bases and J lost 5, with 16 bases in between. The CDR3 contains 15 residues. CDR1 and CDR2 (germline): KGHDR, SFDVKD. CDR3 sequence (DNA): TGTGCCACCAGTGAACCTACACCCGCGGGGGAGACCCAGTACTTC. This gives the protein CATSEPTPAGETQYF.

In its sample, this clonotype was seen a few times. V gene TRBV6-1 combines with J gene TRBJ2-3; 8 positions agree with TRBD2. Germline CDR1 and CDR2: MNHNS and SASEGT. The CDR3 is 16 amino acids. The V and J ends lost 5 bases and 0 bases, in that order; junction bases with no gene match: 7. DNA for the CDR3: TGTGCCAGCAGTCCAATAGCGGGGTCTAGCACAGATACGCAGTATTTT. Protein: CASSPIAGSSTDTQYF.

The rearrangement joins TRBV29-1 to TRBJ1-5; 8 bases map to TRBD1. This CDR3 comprises 18 residues. Trimming removed 7 bases from V and 1 base from J; junction bases left unmatched: 18. The germline V gene encodes CDR1 SQVTM and CDR2 ANQGSEA. The CDR3 DNA reads TGCAGCGAAGTCCCGGGACAGGTGAAACTCTCAAGCAATCAGCCCCAGCATTTT. Its protein is CSEVPGQVKLSSNQPQHF.

This clonotype has only a few counts. The gene calls are TRBV5-1 and TRBJ2-7; D gene uncertain. Germline values: CDR1 SGHRS, CDR2 YFSETQ. The CDR3 length is 13 residues. V lost 0 bases and J lost 9, with 13 bases in between. The CDR3 DNA is TGCGCCAGCAGCTTGGAAACTGGGTGCGCGCAGTACTTC. Its protein is CASSLETGCAQYF.

The chain recombines TRBV6-2 or TRBV6-3 with TRBJ2-4; D gene unclear. The J call could be wrong; TRBJ2-7 is a better fit for the DNA end. Germline V lookup: CDR1 MNHEY, CDR2 SVGEGT. The CDR3 runs 13 residues. The CDR3 DNA sequence: TGTGCCAGCGATACGAGCTATGCCCACGAGCAGTACTTC. Translated: CASDTSYAHEQYF.

The V gene is TRBV2, the J gene TRBJ2-3, with D possibly TRBD2 on 6 matching bases. From germline, CDR1 is SNHLY and CDR2 FYNNEI. V was pared by 6 bases and J by 0 bases, with 13 bases between. This CDR3 contains 15 residues. The CDR3 DNA follows: TGTGCCAGCAGACTGGAGGGCCTCAGCACAGATACGCAGTATTTT. Its protein product is CASRLEGLSTDTQYF.

The chain uses TRBV20-1 and TRBJ2-5, with D perhaps TRBD2 (5 bases). The germline V gene encodes CDR1 DFQATT and CDR2 SNEGSKA (reference sequence). Trimming cost V 6 bases and J 1 base, with 18 bases left between them. This CDR3 has 15 residues. CDR3 DNA: TGCAGTGCGTATATCTTACGAGCGGTCCAAGAGACCCAGTACTTC. The encoded protein is CSAYILRAVQETQYF.